The next 25 T cell receptor beta chains were all read from a single sample in a study of blood T cell repertoires in COVID-19. Clones were read by immunoSEQ multiplex PCR, and TCRdb kept only the in-frame ones, dropping some. The data hold about 78,000 clones, with roughly 91% observed a single time. The sample comprised peripheral blood. The receptors come from a woman between 45 and 60 years old in a cohort sampled during active COVID-19.

The rearrangement joins TRBV18 to TRBJ1-1; D unresolved. CDR1 and CDR2 (germline): KGHSH, LQKENI. The V gene lost 0 bases and the J gene lost 4 bases, with 12 bases spanning the gap. The CDR3 loop spans 15 amino acids. CDR3 protein: CASSPPQLGSTEAFF. The CDR3 DNA reads as TGTGCCAGCTCACCACCCCAGTTGGGGAGCACTGAAGCTTTCTTT.

This sequence joins TRBV3-1 (or the pseudogene TRBV3-2) and TRBJ2-3, with D perhaps TRBD1 (5 bases). Trimming pared 0 bases from V and 4 bases from J, leaving 14 bases between. The CDR3 consists of 16 residues. CDR1 LGHDT and CDR2 YNNKEL come from the germline V gene (reference sequence). CDR3 residues: CASSQEGEQVPDTQYF. As DNA, the CDR3 is TGTGCCAGCAGCCAAGAAGGGGAACAGGTGCCAGATACGCAGTATTTT.

J is TRBJ2-2 and V is TRBV11-2, with D maybe TRBD1 (6 bases). The CDR3 is 17 amino acids. Germline assignment: CDR1 SGHAT and CDR2 FQNNGV. Trimming cost V 4 bases and J 4 bases, with 19 bases left between them. The CDR3 here is CASSSPPGHIFTGELFF. DNA of the CDR3: TGTGCCAGCAGCTCGCCTCCGGGACACATCTTCACCGGGGAGCTGTTTTTT.

The rearrangement uses TRBV29-1 and TRBJ1-1, with TRBD1 as a possible D gene (6 bases). Per the germline V gene, CDR1 is SQVTM and CDR2 is ANQGSEA. This CDR3 spans 13 amino acids. Trimming stripped 6 bases from V and 1 base from J, with 12 bases between. Here the CDR3 DNA reads TGCAGCGTCAACAGGGCACCGAACACTGAAGCTTTCTTT. Translating gives CSVNRAPNTEAFF.

The V gene is TRBV7-9, the J gene TRBJ1-2, with 8 bases identical to TRBD1. V gave up 1 base and J gave up 0 bases; unmatched junction bases: 10. Germline V lookup: CDR1 SEHNR, CDR2 FQNEAQ (reference sequence). The CDR3 runs to 18 residues. The DNA for the CDR3 is TGTGCCAGCAGCTTAGAGATGGGCAGGGGGCAGGCTAACTATGGCTACACCTTC. Amino acid sequence: CASSLEMGRGQANYGYTF. Complete variable domain (other parts from reference TRBV7-9 and TRBJ1-2): DTGVSQNPRHKITKRGQNVTFRCDPISEHNRLYWYRQTLGQGPEFLTYFQNEAQLEKSRLLSDRFSAERPKGSFSTLEIQRTEQGDSAMYLCASSLEMGRGQANYGYTFGSGTRLTVV.

Of note for this clone: At one end, the junction sequence differs from germline, possibly due to a read error. CDR3 coding DNA: TGCGCCAGCAGCCAGGGGACTAGCGGAGAGACCCCGAACTTC. Protein: CASSQGTSGETPNF. The chain combines TRBV5-1 with TRBJ2-5; 11 bases are shared with TRBD2. Germline V CDR1 and CDR2: SGHRS, YFSETQ. The CDR3 has 14 amino acids.

V is TRBV20-1 and J is TRBJ2-5; D not certain. The V end lost 6 bases, the J end lost 5 bases, and 7 bases lay between the germline ends. The germline V gene encodes CDR1 DFQATT and CDR2 SNEGSKA (reference sequence). The CDR3 has 10 amino acids. CDR3 DNA: TGCAGTGCCCAACAGGAGACCCAGTACTTC. Protein product: CSAQQETQYF.

The J gene is TRBJ1-2, the V gene TRBV18; 7 bases are shared with TRBD1. With V trimmed by 3 bases and J by 6 bases, 10 bases remained unmatched. CDR3 length equals 15 residues. CDR1 KGHSH and CDR2 LQKENI come from the germline V gene. This chain's CDR3 is CASSPPGQTANGYTF. The CDR3 region has the DNA TGTGCCAGCTCACCGCCGGGACAGACTGCGAATGGCTACACCTTC. Full variable domain (missing parts from reference TRBV18 and TRBJ1-2): NAGVMQNPRHLVRRRGQEARLRCSPMKGHSHVYWYRQLPEEGLKFMVYLQKENIIDESGMPKERFSAEFPKEGPSILRIQQVVRGDSAAYFCASSPPGQTANGYTFGSGTRLTVV.

The rearrangement joins TRBV29-1 to TRBJ2-7; the D gene is possibly TRBD1 (6 bases). Germline loops: CDR1 SQVTM, CDR2 ANQGSEA. V shed 6 bases and J shed 0 bases, with 12 bases lying between them. This CDR3 has 13 residues. The CDR3 bases are TGCAGCGTACGACAGGACAGCTCCTACGAGCAGTACTTC. As protein: CSVRQDSSYEQYF.

The chain uses TRBV5-8 and TRBJ1-5, with a possible D match to TRBD1 (6 bases). In germline, CDR1 is SGHTS, CDR2 YDEGEE. Trimming removed 2 bases from V and 0 bases from J, with 21 bases in between. The CDR3 covers 19 residues. The CDR3 region is CASSFQPGALLYSNQPQHF. DNA of the CDR3: TGTGCCAGCAGCTTCCAGCCAGGGGCCCTTTTATATAGCAATCAGCCCCAGCATTTT.

The chain combines TRBV19 with TRBJ2-2, with 8 bases aligning to TRBD1. The V gene end was trimmed by 4 bases and the J gene end by 4 bases; junction bases not matched to a gene: 5. CDR3 length equals 15 residues. Germline V CDR1 and CDR2: LNHDA, SQIVND (reference sequence). The CDR3 loop reads CASSRRQGSTGELFF. CDR3 coding DNA: TGTGCCAGTAGTAGGAGACAGGGGTCCACCGGGGAGCTGTTTTTT.

This clone was counted between two and nine times. This chain links TRBV11-3 with TRBJ2-7; D is perhaps TRBD2 (6 bases). Germline V gene sequence: CDR1 SGHNT, CDR2 YENEEA. The V gene lost 5 bases and the J gene lost 3 bases, with 17 bases spanning the gap. The CDR3 runs to 15 residues. The CDR3 reads CASSPGSTGVYEQYF. The CDR3 coding sequence is TGTGCCAGCAGCCCAGGGTCAACGGGAGTCTACGAGCAGTACTTC.

The chain has TRBV5-1 and TRBJ2-1; 11 bases agree with TRBD2. The ends lost 7 bases at V and 0 bases at J; junction bases unmatched: 6. Germline V gives CDR1 SGHRS, CDR2 YFSETQ. There are 16 residues in the CDR3. For the CDR3, the DNA is TGCGCCAGCTCACTAGCGGGAGTCTACTCCTACAATGAGCAGTTCTTC. Translating it yields CASSLAGVYSYNEQFF.

The chain employs TRBV6-5 and TRBJ2-5; TRBD2 matches at 7 bases. Germline loops: CDR1 MNHEY, CDR2 SVGAGI. Trimming at V came to 7 bases and at J to 0 bases, leaving 2 bases not matched to a gene. CDR3 size: 13 residues. The CDR3 loop is CASKLAHQETQYF. CDR3 nucleotides: TGTGCCAGCAAACTAGCGCACCAAGAGACCCAGTACTTC.

Written as DNA, the CDR3 is TGTGCCAGCAATCCGGCCGGAGGGGCCGGACCATCTATAGCTAACTATGGCTACACCTTC. As protein: CASNPAGGAGPSIANYGYTF. J is TRBJ1-2 and V is TRBV28, with D possibly TRBD1 on 5 matching bases. The germline V gene encodes CDR1 MDHEN and CDR2 SYDVKM. This CDR3 spans 20 amino acids. Trimming took off 7 bases at V and 0 bases at J, with 30 bases between the two ends.

This chain joins TRBV30 and TRBJ1-5, with D uncertain. The germline V gene has CDR1 GTSNPN and CDR2 SVGIG (reference sequence). This CDR3 has 14 residues. V dropped 0 bases and J dropped 7 bases, with 13 bases sitting between them. The CDR3 region is CAWSVGGVGQPQHF. The CDR3, as DNA: TGTGCCTGGAGTGTCGGCGGTGTCGGGCAGCCCCAGCATTTT.

V gene TRBV10-3 combines with J gene TRBJ1-1; D is unresolved. CDR1 and CDR2 from the germline V gene are ENHRY and SYGVKD. The V end was cut by 10 bases, the J end by 6 bases, with 18 bases between. The CDR3 runs to 13 residues. The CDR3, as DNA: TGTGCCACCACCCGGTTCGGGGAGGCTGAAGCTTTCTTT. It is translated as CATTRFGEAEAFF.

V gene TRBV5-1 combines with J gene TRBJ2-3, with D possibly being TRBD1 (6 bases). Germline CDR1 SGHRS, CDR2 YFSETQ. There are 15 residues in the CDR3. V was pared by 4 bases and J by 1 base, with 13 bases between. CDR3 sequence (DNA): TGCGCCAGCAGCAGAACAGGGCTGGGCACAGATACGCAGTATTTT. Translation: CASSRTGLGTDTQYF.

The J gene is TRBJ2-1, the V gene TRBV7-9; 8 bases align to TRBD2. This CDR3 has 15 residues. The V gene's germline CDR1 is SEHNR and CDR2 FQNEAQ (reference sequence). V shed 2 bases, J shed 7 bases, and the junction held 7 bases outside the gene matches. The CDR3 is CASSLISLAGNEQFF. CDR3 nucleotide sequence: TGTGCCAGCAGCTTAATTAGCCTAGCGGGTAATGAGCAGTTCTTC.

Only a few counts were recorded for this clone. The rearrangement links TRBV28 to TRBJ1-4; D gene unclear. Germline V CDR1 and CDR2: MDHEN, SYDVKM. Trimming removed 2 bases at V and 0 bases at J, with 13 bases between. The length of the CDR3 is 17 residues. CDR3 loop: CASSLGQLRTTNEKLFF. The DNA for the CDR3 is TGTGCCAGCAGTTTAGGGCAGCTTCGAACAACTAATGAAAAACTGTTTTTT.

The gene calls are TRBV5-1 and TRBJ2-4; 7 bases align to TRBD2. The germline V gene encodes CDR1 SGHRS and CDR2 YFSETQ. There are 19 residues in the CDR3. Trimming took 4 bases from V and 4 from J; bases not matched to a gene: 20. CDR3: CASSLGWGGKASEKNIQYF. CDR3 bases: TGCGCCAGCAGCCTTGGTTGGGGGGGTAAGGCTAGCGAGAAAAACATTCAGTACTTC.

The chain uses TRBV30 and TRBJ1-1, with D tentatively TRBD1 (5 bases). V lost 8 bases, J lost 8 bases, and 12 bases lay in between. This CDR3 spans 10 amino acids. Germline CDR1 reads GTSNPN; CDR2 reads SVGIG (reference sequence). The CDR3 reads CAGSRQEAFF. In DNA form, the CDR3 reads TGTGCCGGCTCGAGACAGGAAGCTTTCTTT.

The chain uses TRBV6-5 and TRBJ2-7; 8 bases match TRBD2. The germline gives CDR1 MNHEY, CDR2 SVGAGI. The CDR3 is 16 residues long. V lost 0 bases to trimming and J lost 2 bases; unmatched junction nucleotides: 6. The CDR3 DNA reads TGTGCCAGCAGTTACTCGCCTAGCGGGTTTACCTACGAGCAGTACTTC. Its translation: CASSYSPSGFTYEQYF.

The chain couples TRBV27 to TRBJ2-7, with TRBD1 identical over 7 bases. Germline values: CDR1 MNHEY, CDR2 SMNVEV (reference sequence). The CDR3 extends over 16 amino acids. With 5 bases clipped from V and 0 bases from J, the junction kept 10 bases outside the gene matches. CDR3 in DNA: TGTGCCAGCAGTACGAATCGACAGGGTCCCTCCTACGAGCAGTACTTC. This gives the protein CASSTNRQGPSYEQYF.

V gene TRBV19 combines with J gene TRBJ1-3, with TRBD1 matching 7 bases. The germline V gene encodes CDR1 LNHDA and CDR2 SQIVND (reference sequence). The CDR3 covers 15 residues. Unmatched junction bases numbered 3, after V lost 4 bases and J lost 0 bases. The CDR3 nucleotides read TGTGCCAGTAGTACCAACAGGGGCTCTGGAAACACCATATATTTT. The encoded protein is CASSTNRGSGNTIYF.